These 5 T cell receptor beta chains originate from one sample sequenced in a study of T-cell memory formation after mild COVID-19. From the 5' RACE reads, TCRdb called clonotypes with MiXCR, one entry per CDR3 protein. The table records just under 550,000 distinct CDR3 sequences, around 20% of them present only once. The specimen was PBMCs or a T cell subset sorted from them (not recorded which). These receptors came from an adult woman who had mild COVID-19 (a few samples of this study predate the infection). Cell type and time point are not known.

The chain employs TRBV6-5 and TRBJ2-1; maybe TRBD1 (5 bases). CDR3 length equals 17 residues. Germline V gene data show CDR1 as MNHEY and CDR2 as SVGAGI. Trimming shortened V by 5 bases and J by 1 base, and 18 bases separated the two germline ends. CDR3 in amino acids: CASSPDVGRLSYNEQFF. The CDR3 DNA reads TGTGCCAGCAGTCCTGACGTGGGGCGCTTATCCTACAATGAGCAGTTCTTC.

Only a few counts were recorded for this clonotype. V gene TRBV20-1 combines with J gene TRBJ2-7; D is uncertain. This CDR3 contains 14 residues. V lost 2 bases and J lost 4, with 15 bases in between. Germline V gives CDR1 DFQATT, CDR2 SNEGSKA (reference sequence). The CDR3: CSARLDKKDYEQYF. CDR3 in DNA: TGCAGTGCTAGACTAGATAAAAAAGATTACGAGCAGTACTTC.

As DNA, the CDR3 is TGTGCCAGCAGTTCAGTAGGGGGGAGCTACAATGAGCAGTTCTTC. Its translation is CASSSVGGSYNEQFF. V and J are TRBV7-6 and TRBJ2-1; D is possibly TRBD1 or TRBD2 (6 bases each). Germline V gene data show CDR1 as SGHVS and CDR2 as FNYEAQ. This CDR3 spans 15 amino acids. Trimming removed 6 bases from V and 3 bases from J, with 15 bases in between.

This clonotype was counted a few times. V usage is TRBV24-1 and J usage is TRBJ1-2; D is unclear. Per germline, CDR1 KGHDR and CDR2 SFDVKD. The CDR3 totals 14 residues. Trimming pared 4 bases from V and 1 base from J, leaving 9 bases between. The CDR3 region has the DNA TGTGCCACCAGTGACCAGGATTTTAACTATGGCTACACCTTC. Its protein product is CATSDQDFNYGYTF.

This clonotype showed up many times. The chain joins TRBV5-1 to TRBJ1-1; D is unclear. The V gene's germline CDR1 is SGHRS and CDR2 YFSETQ. Trimming took 5 bases from V and 0 from J, leaving 14 bases between them. There are 15 residues in the CDR3. The CDR3 sequence is CASRFSSSMNTEAFF. CDR3 nucleotide sequence: TGCGCCAGCAGATTTAGTTCCTCCATGAACACTGAAGCTTTCTTT.